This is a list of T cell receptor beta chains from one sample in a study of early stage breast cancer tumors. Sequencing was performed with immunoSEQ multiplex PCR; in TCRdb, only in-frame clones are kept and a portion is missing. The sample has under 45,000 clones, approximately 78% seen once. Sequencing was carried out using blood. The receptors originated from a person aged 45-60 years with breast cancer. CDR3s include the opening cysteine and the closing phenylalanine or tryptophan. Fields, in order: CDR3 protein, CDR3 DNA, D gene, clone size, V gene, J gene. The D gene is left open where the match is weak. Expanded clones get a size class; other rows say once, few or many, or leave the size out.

CASSLGGGAKDTQYF,TGCGCCAGCAGCTTAGGCGGGGGGGCAAAAGATACGCAGTATTTT,TRBD2,-,TRBV5-1,TRBJ2-3
CASSLGLEMELFF,TGTGCCAGTAGCCTCGGACTGGAAATGGAGCTGTTTTTT,-,-,TRBV19,TRBJ2-2
CATRGRGNYGYTF,TGTGCCACCCGAGGGCGGGGGAACTATGGCTACACCTTC,-,few,TRBV6-6,TRBJ1-2
CASSGTSGRTRGGNEQFF,TGTGCCAGCTCCGGGACTAGCGGGAGGACCAGGGGTGGGAATGAGCAGTTCTTC,TRBD2,-,TRBV7-3,TRBJ2-1
CASSLAGGQETQYF,TGCGCCAGCAGCTTGGCGGGAGGGCAAGAGACCCAGTACTTC,TRBD2,-,TRBV5-1,TRBJ2-5
CASSVSGYNEQFF,TGTGCCAGCAGCGTAAGCGGATACAATGAGCAGTTCTTC,-,-,TRBV9,TRBJ2-1
CASSFRTRGAYGYTF,TGTGCCAGCAGCTTCCGGACACGGGGGGCATATGGCTACACCTTC,-,few,TRBV5-6,TRBJ1-2
CASRGWTDTQYF,TGTGCCAGTAGGGGGTGGACAGATACGCAGTATTTT,-,-,TRBV25-1,TRBJ2-3
CASSYRRGISDTQYF,TGTGCCAGCAGTTACAGGCGGGGGATCTCAGATACGCAGTATTTT,TRBD2,once,TRBV6-5,TRBJ2-3
CATRTGENTDTQYF,TGTGCCACCCGGACAGGGGAGAACACAGATACGCAGTATTTT,TRBD1,few,TRBV19,TRBJ2-3
CASSRPSGGRIQETQYF,TGTGCCAGCAGCCGTCCTAGCGGGGGGCGTATACAAGAGACCCAGTACTTC,TRBD2,-,TRBV7-2,TRBJ2-5
CASSGTSGRSYEQYF,TGTGCCAGCAGCGGGACTAGCGGTCGCTCCTACGAGCAGTACTTC,TRBD2,-,TRBV7-2,TRBJ2-7
CASSYSHPGTAEEAFF,TGTGCCAGCAGTTACTCGCACCCAGGGACAGCCGAAGAAGCTTTCTTT,TRBD1,-,TRBV6-6,TRBJ1-1
CASSVRQVGYGYTF,TGTGCCAGCAGCGTGCGTCAGGTGGGCTATGGCTACACCTTC,-,-,TRBV5-6,TRBJ1-2
CASSFTGGAGYGYTF,TGTGCCAGCAGCTTCACAGGGGGCGCGGGCTATGGCTACACCTTC,TRBD1,-,TRBV11-3,TRBJ1-2
CASRDPGQGNYGYTF,TGTGCCAGCAGAGACCCCGGACAGGGGAACTATGGCTACACCTTC,TRBD1,few,TRBV7-2,TRBJ1-2
CASSLKREGREQFF,TGTGCCAGCAGTTTAAAACGGGAGGGCCGTGAGCAGTTCTTC,TRBD2,-,TRBV27,TRBJ2-1
CASSELRGNEQFF,TGTGCCAGCAGTGAATTAAGGGGGAATGAGCAGTTCTTC,-,-,TRBV6-1,TRBJ2-1
CASSLAGAVADTQYF,TGCGCCAGCAGCTTGGCGGGAGCGGTGGCAGATACGCAGTATTTT,-,-,TRBV5-1,TRBJ2-3
CASTSEGPSYNEQFF,TGTGCCAGCACCTCCGAGGGCCCCTCCTACAATGAGCAGTTCTTC,-,-,TRBV11-1,TRBJ2-1
CASSRQGYGYTF,TGTGCCAGCAGCCGACAGGGCTATGGCTACACCTTC,TRBD1,-,TRBV6-5,TRBJ1-2
CASSGGSGSSYEQYF,TGTGCCAGCAGCGGAGGGAGCGGGAGCTCCTACGAGCAGTACTTC,TRBD2,once,TRBV9,TRBJ2-7
CASSVGGGELETQYF,TGTGCCAGCAGCGTAGGAGGAGGGGAACTGGAGACCCAGTACTTC,-,-,TRBV9,TRBJ2-5
CASSFSTGTSGVDTQYF,TGCGCCAGCAGCTTCTCCACCGGGACTAGCGGGGTAGATACGCAGTATTTT,TRBD2,-,TRBV5-1,TRBJ2-3
CASSMGTGYSNTEAFF,TGTGCCAGTAGTATGGGGACAGGGTATTCTAACACTGAAGCTTTCTTT,TRBD1,-,TRBV19,TRBJ1-1
CASGLVLENSGNTIYF,TGTGCTAGTGGTTTGGTACTCGAGAACTCTGGAAACACCATATATTTT,-,-,TRBV12-5,TRBJ1-3
CASSSLAGRETQYF,TGTGCCAGCAGTTCCCTGGCCGGGAGGGAGACCCAGTACTTC,TRBD2,-,TRBV6-5,TRBJ2-5
CASSRDQRANEQYF,TGTGCCAGCAGCCGGGACCAGCGGGCCAACGAGCAGTACTTC,-,-,TRBV5-6,TRBJ2-7
CASSSRGPYNEQFF,TGTGCCAGCTCATCGCGGGGTCCCTACAATGAGCAGTTCTTC,-,-,TRBV18,TRBJ2-1
CASSLAVREQYF,TGTGCCAGCAGCTTAGCGGTGAGGGAGCAGTACTTC,-,-,TRBV11-2,TRBJ2-7
CASYPRGRRYTEAFF,TGTGCCAGCTACCCCAGGGGCCGGCGATACACTGAAGCTTTCTTT,-,-,TRBV6-5,TRBJ1-1
CASSLSPGTNSYEQYF,TGTGCCAGCAGCCTTTCTCCCGGGACTAATTCCTACGAGCAGTACTTC,TRBD2,few,TRBV5-5,TRBJ2-7
CASSYGQGISDTEAFF,TGTGCCAGCAGTTACGGCCAGGGGATAAGCGACACTGAAGCTTTCTTT,-,-,TRBV6-5,TRBJ1-1
CASSPTSGVSYEQYF,TGTGCCAGCAGTCCGACTAGCGGGGTAAGCTACGAGCAGTACTTC,TRBD2,once,TRBV28,TRBJ2-7
CASSPQGGARNEAFF,TGCGCCAGCAGCCCGCAAGGGGGGGCGAGGAATGAAGCTTTCTTT,-,-,TRBV5-1,TRBJ1-1
CASSESLETQYF,TGTGCCAGCAGTGAGAGTTTGGAGACCCAGTACTTC,-,-,TRBV2,TRBJ2-5
CASSVEAGGPGELFF,TGTGCCAGCAGCGTAGAAGCGGGAGGACCCGGGGAGCTGTTTTTT,TRBD2,-,TRBV9,TRBJ2-2
CAWGQGTNTGELFF,TGTGCCTGGGGACAGGGGACCAACACCGGGGAGCTGTTTTTT,TRBD1,-,TRBV30,TRBJ2-2
CASSYSGGGFDTQYF,TGTGCCAGCAGTTACTCGGGCGGGGGGTTTGATACGCAGTATTTT,TRBD2,-,TRBV6-5,TRBJ2-3
CASSLAQGDGYTF,TGCGCCAGCAGCTTGGCGCAGGGTGATGGCTACACCTTC,-,few,TRBV5-1,TRBJ1-2
CASSAQGPETQYF,TGTGCCAGCAGTGCGCAGGGGCCAGAGACCCAGTACTTC,-,-,TRBV2,TRBJ2-5